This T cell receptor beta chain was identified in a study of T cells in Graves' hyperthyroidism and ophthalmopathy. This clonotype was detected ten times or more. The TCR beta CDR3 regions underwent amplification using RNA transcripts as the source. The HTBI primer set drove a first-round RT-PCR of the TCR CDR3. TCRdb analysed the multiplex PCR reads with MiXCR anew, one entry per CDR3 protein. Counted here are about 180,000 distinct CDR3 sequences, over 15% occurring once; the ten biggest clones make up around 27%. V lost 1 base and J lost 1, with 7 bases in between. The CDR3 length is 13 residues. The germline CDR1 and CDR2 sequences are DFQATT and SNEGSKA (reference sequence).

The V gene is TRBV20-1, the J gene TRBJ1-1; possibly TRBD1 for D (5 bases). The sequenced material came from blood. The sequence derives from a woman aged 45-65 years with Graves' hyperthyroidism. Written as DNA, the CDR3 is TGCAGTGCTAGAGTACAGGCGAACACTGAAGCTTTCTTT. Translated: CSARVQANTEAFF.